The rows below give T cell receptor beta chains drawn from one sample of a study of lymphopenia after photon versus proton radiotherapy. Generated by immunoSEQ multiplex PCR, the TCRdb table keeps only in-frame clones and is missing some. The sample records about 17,000 clones, about 79% being singletons. The sequenced sample was peripheral blood, obtained from a patient treated with proton-based radiotherapy. The receptors here all came from a man between 65 and 85 years old with pancreatic cancer. Each CDR3 is given with its conserved first and last residue. The D gene is left open where the match is weak. Clone sizes are given selectively: once, few, many, or a class where the clone is expanded.

TRBJ1-2	NA	TRBV29-1	TRBD1	TGCAGCGCAGGGGACAGCCGTAACTATGGCTACACCTTC	CSAGDSRNYGYTF
TRBJ2-7	NA	TRBV6-6	TRBD1	TGTGCCAGCAGTTACCTCGACAGGGGACTGGGCGAGCAGTACTTC	CASSYLDRGLGEQYF
TRBJ1-3	NA	TRBV5-1	NA	TGCGCCAGCAGCCCCACCCCGAGGGGAAAAAACACCATATATTTT	CASSPTPRGKNTIYF
TRBJ1-2	NA	TRBV19	NA	TGTGCCAGTAGTACCACAGGCGAAACTAACTATGGCTACACCTTC	CASSTTGETNYGYTF
TRBJ1-5	NA	TRBV10-2	NA	TGCGCCAGCAGCCCAGGGCCACAGATAATCCGGCCCCAGCATTTT	CASSPGPQIIRPQHF
TRBJ2-1	NA	TRBV5-1	NA	TGCGCCAGCAGCTTGTCCGGGCAGCGTGGCAATGAGCAGTTCTTC	CASSLSGQRGNEQFF
TRBJ1-5	NA	TRBV14	NA	TGTGCCAGCAGCCAAGAGCGTAGTCAGCCCCAGCATTTT	CASSQERSQPQHF
TRBJ2-7	NA	TRBV5-4	NA	TGTGCCAGCAGCCTAGACCGACAGGGAGGGCAGTACTTC	CASSLDRQGGQYF
TRBJ1-5	NA	TRBV7-4	NA	TGTGCCAGCAGCAAGGGAAGCAATCAGCCCCAGCATTTT	CASSKGSNQPQHF
TRBJ1-2	NA	TRBV10-2	NA	TGCGCCAGCAGTGAGTCCGGCTTGAATGGCTACACCTTC	CASSESGLNGYTF
TRBJ2-7	NA	TRBV5-6	TRBD1	TGTGCCAGCAGTAACAGGGGTCAAAGCTCCTACGAGCAGTACTTC	CASSNRGQSSYEQYF
TRBJ1-4	once	TRBV29-1	TRBD1	TGCAGCGTTTCACTGACAGGGGTGAGGGAAAAACTGTTTTTT	CSVSLTGVREKLFF
TRBJ2-3	NA	TRBV18	TRBD1	TGTGCCAGCTCACCAACAGGGGGCGCAGATACGCAGTATTTT	CASSPTGGADTQYF
TRBJ2-1	NA	TRBV7-2	TRBD2	TGTGCCAGCAGCTTAGACCCTCTCGGGAGGGTACAGTTCTTC	CASSLDPLGRVQFF
TRBJ2-1	NA	TRBV11-3	TRBD2	TGTGCCAGCAGCCGCGGGGCTAGCGGGACCAATGAGCAGTTCTTC	CASSRGASGTNEQFF